This is a list of T cell receptor beta chains from one sample in a study of PD-1 blockade in mismatch repair-deficient tumors. The assay was immunoSEQ multiplex PCR, and TCRdb's table has in-frame clones only and misses some. The table shows 90,000 to 130,000 clones, with about 74% occurring only once. Sequences were derived from peripheral blood, sampled 60 weeks after starting pembrolizumab. Receptors originate from an adult with mismatch repair-deficient cancer. CDR3s include the opening cysteine and the closing phenylalanine or tryptophan. A D gene is named only where the DNA matches it firmly. Not every row has a clone size; where given, it reads once, few, many or a size class.

TRBV4-3	TRBJ2-2	TRBD2	NA	CASSPQLAANTGELFF	TGCGCCAGCAGCCCGCAACTAGCGGCGAACACCGGGGAGCTGTTTTTT
TRBV6-1	TRBJ1-2	NA	NA	CASRMDADPRYGYTF	TGTGCCAGCAGGATGGACGCGGACCCACGGTATGGCTACACCTTC
TRBV11-2	TRBJ2-5	TRBD2	NA	CASRRGGETQYF	TGTGCCAGCAGGCGGGGGGGAGAGACCCAGTACTTC
TRBV18	TRBJ2-5	NA	few	CASSPQGPETQYF	TGTGCCAGCTCACCACAGGGGCCAGAGACCCAGTACTTC
TRBV27	TRBJ2-1	TRBD2	NA	CASSLFSVRLTSGSYNEQFF	TGTGCCAGCAGTTTATTTTCCGTACGACTGACTAGCGGGTCGTACAATGAGCAGTTCTTC
TRBV10-3	TRBJ2-3	TRBD2	NA	CAISGTSGSKGDTQYF	TGTGCCATCAGCGGGACTAGCGGGAGTAAGGGAGATACGCAGTATTTT
TRBV29-1	TRBJ2-3	NA	NA	CSGTPHKDTDTQYF	TGCAGCGGCACACCGCACAAGGACACAGATACGCAGTATTTT
TRBV7-9	TRBJ2-7	NA	once	CASRYQGAGDAEQYF	TGTGCCAGCAGATACCAAGGGGCAGGGGACGCCGAGCAGTACTTC
TRBV7-3	TRBJ2-3	TRBD2	NA	CASTRGTSITDTQYF	TGTGCCAGCACACGGGGGACTAGTATAACAGATACGCAGTATTTT
TRBV4-3	TRBJ1-2	NA	NA	CASSQDVGSTGYTF	TGCGCCAGCAGCCAAGATGTGGGGTCGACCGGCTACACCTTC
TRBV19	TRBJ2-3	TRBD2	once	CASTSGRIDTQYF	TGTGCCAGTACTAGCGGGAGAATAGATACGCAGTATTTT
TRBV4-3	TRBJ2-7	NA	NA	CASSQAGLAYEQYF	TGCGCCAGCAGCCAAGCGGGTCTAGCCTACGAGCAGTACTTC
TRBV18	TRBJ1-4	NA	once	CASSPFPPSTNEKLFF	TGTGCCAGCTCACCATTCCCACCTTCGACTAATGAAAAACTGTTTTTT
TRBV4-1	TRBJ2-7	TRBD2	NA	CASSQVPSGTYEQYF	TGCGCCAGCAGCCAAGTTCCTAGCGGGACCTACGAGCAGTACTTC
TRBV7-9	TRBJ2-3	TRBD1	NA	CASSPPLEGGPYTDTQYF	TGTGCCAGCAGCCCTCCCCTCGAAGGGGGCCCCTACACAGATACGCAGTATTTT